What follows describes a single T cell receptor (beta chain). The ends were cut back, 3 bases at V and 0 bases at J, with 14 bases in the middle. The germline gives CDR1 SGHAT, CDR2 FQNNGV. The CDR3 contains 16 residues. This library used around 0.4 ug RNA and molecular barcoded adaptors spanning alpha/delta and beta/gamma chains. MiXCR, run by TCRdb on the reads, gives a single entry per CDR3 protein. This table has roughly 93,000 distinct CDR3 sequences, about a fifth appearing once. The entry originates in a study of read filtering for tumor transcriptome and immune sequencing. V and J are TRBV11-2 and TRBJ1-1, with D perhaps matching TRBD1 (5 bases). This TCR derives from a donor aged 40 or older with multiple myeloma. Source material: a population of CD138-negative cells sorted from bone marrow. The CDR3 bases are TGTGCCAGCAGCTTCTTTGAGGACATCATGAACACTGAAGCTTTCTTT. The encoded protein is CASSFFEDIMNTEAFF.